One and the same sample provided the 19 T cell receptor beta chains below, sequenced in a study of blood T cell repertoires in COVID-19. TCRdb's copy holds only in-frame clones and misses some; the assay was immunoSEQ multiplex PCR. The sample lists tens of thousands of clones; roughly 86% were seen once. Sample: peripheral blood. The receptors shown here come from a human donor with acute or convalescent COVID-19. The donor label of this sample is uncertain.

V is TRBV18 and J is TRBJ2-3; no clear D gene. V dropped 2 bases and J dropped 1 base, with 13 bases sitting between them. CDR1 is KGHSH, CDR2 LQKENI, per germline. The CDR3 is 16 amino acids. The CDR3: CASSPIVVSGTDTQYF. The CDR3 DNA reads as TGTGCCAGCTCACCAATAGTCGTCTCCGGCACAGATACGCAGTATTTT.

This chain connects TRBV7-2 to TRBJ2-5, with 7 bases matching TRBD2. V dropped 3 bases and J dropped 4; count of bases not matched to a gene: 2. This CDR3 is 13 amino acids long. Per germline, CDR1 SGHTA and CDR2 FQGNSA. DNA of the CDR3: TGTGCCAGCAGCTTCGGGGGGAGAGAGACCCAGTACTTC. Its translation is CASSFGGRETQYF. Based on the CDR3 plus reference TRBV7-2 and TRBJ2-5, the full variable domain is GAGVSQSPSNKVTEKGKDVELRCDPISGHTALYWYRQSLGQGLEFLIYFQGNSAPDKSGLPSDRFSAERTGGSVSTLTIQRTQQEDSAVYLCASSFGGRETQYFGPGTRLLVL.

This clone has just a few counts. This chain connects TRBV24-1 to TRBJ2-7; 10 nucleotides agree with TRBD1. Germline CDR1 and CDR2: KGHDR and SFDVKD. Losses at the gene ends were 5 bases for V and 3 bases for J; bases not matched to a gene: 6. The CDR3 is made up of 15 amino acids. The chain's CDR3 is CATSAPGQGYYEQYF. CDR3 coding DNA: TGTGCCACCAGTGCGCCGGGACAGGGGTACTACGAGCAGTACTTC.

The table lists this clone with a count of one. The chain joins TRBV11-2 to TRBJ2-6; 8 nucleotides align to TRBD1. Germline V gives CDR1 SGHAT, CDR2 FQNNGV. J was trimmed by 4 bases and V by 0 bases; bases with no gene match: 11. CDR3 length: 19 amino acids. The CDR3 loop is CASSLDGGQALGGANVLTF. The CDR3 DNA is TGTGCCAGCAGCTTAGATGGGGGACAGGCCCTAGGAGGGGCCAACGTCCTGACTTTC.

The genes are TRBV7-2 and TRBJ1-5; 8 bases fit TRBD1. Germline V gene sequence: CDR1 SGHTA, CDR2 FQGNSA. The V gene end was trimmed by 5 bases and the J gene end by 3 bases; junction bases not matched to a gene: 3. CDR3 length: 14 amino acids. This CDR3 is CASSPGQDNQPQHF. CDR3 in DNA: TGTGCCAGCAGCCCGGGACAGGACAATCAGCCCCAGCATTTT.

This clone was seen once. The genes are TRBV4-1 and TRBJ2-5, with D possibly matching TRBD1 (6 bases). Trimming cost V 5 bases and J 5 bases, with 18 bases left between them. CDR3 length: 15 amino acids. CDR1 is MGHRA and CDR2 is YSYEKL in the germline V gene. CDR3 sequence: CASSYRVRGVETQYF. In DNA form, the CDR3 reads TGCGCCAGCAGCTACAGGGTTCGAGGAGTGGAGACCCAGTACTTC.

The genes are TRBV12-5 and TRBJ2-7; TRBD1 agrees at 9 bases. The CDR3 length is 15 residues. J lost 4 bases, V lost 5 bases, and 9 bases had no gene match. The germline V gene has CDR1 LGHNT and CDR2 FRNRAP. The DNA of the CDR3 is TGTGCTAGTGGTACCGGGACAGGGAACGTTTACGAGCAGTACTTC. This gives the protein CASGTGTGNVYEQYF. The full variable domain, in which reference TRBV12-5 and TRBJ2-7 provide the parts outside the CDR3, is DARVTQTPRHKVTEMGQEVTMRCQPILGHNTVFWYRQTMMQGLELLAYFRNRAPLDDSGMPKDRFSAEMPDATLATLKIQPSEPRDSAVYFCASGTGTGNVYEQYFGPGTRLTVT.

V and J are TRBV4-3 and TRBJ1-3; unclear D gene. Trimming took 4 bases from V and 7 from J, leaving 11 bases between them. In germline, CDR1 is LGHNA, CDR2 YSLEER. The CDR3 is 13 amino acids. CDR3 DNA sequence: TGCGCCAGCAGCCCCTCACAGTGGAACACCATATATTTT. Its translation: CASSPSQWNTIYF.

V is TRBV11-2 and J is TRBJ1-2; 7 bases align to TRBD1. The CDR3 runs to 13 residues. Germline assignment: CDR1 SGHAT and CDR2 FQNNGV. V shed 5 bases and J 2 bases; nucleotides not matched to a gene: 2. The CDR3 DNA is TGTGCCAGCAGCAAGGGACAGAACTATGGCTACACCTTC. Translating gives CASSKGQNYGYTF.

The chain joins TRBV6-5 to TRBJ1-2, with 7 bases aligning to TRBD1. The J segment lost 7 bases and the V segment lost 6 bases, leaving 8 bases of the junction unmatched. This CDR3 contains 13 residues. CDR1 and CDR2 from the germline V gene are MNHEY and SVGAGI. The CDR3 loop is CASSRDRPSGYTF. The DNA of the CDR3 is TGTGCCAGCAGCAGGGACAGACCTTCTGGCTACACCTTC.

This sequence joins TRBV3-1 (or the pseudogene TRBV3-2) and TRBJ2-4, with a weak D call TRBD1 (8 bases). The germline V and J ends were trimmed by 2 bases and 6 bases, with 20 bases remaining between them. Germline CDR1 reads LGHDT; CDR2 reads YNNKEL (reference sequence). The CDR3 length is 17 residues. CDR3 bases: TGTGCCAGCAGCCAACCCTTTGGGGGGGACAGGAGAAACATTCAGTACTTC. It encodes CASSQPFGGDRRNIQYF.

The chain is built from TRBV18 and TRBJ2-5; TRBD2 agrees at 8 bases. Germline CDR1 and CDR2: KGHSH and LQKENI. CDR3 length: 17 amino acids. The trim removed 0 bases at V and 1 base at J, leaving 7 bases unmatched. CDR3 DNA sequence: TGTGCCAGCTCACCACCGGTGGGTAGCGGGGTCCAAGAGACCCAGTACTTC. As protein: CASSPPVGSGVQETQYF. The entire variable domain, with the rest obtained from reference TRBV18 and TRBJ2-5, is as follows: NAGVMQNPRHLVRRRGQEARLRCSPMKGHSHVYWYRQLPEEGLKFMVYLQKENIIDESGMPKERFSAEFPKEGPSILRIQQVVRGDSAAYFCASSPPVGSGVQETQYFGPGTRLLVL.

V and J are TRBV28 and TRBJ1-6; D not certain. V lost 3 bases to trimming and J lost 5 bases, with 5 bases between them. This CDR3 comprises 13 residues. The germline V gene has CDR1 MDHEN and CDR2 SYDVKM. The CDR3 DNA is TGTGCCAGCAGTTTTAGTCATAATTCACCCCTCCACTTT. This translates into CASSFSHNSPLHF.

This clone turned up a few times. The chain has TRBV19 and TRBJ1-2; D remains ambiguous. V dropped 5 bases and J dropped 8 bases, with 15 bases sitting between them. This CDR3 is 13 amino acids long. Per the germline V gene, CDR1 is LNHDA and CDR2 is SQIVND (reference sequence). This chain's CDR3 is CASSRRDLSGYTF. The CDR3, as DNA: TGTGCCAGTAGTCGTCGGGATCTATCCGGCTACACCTTC.

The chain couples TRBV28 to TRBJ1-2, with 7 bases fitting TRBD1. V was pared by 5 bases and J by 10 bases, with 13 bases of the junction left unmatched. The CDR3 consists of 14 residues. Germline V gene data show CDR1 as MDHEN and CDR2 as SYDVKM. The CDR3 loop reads CASSMTGRPRHYTF. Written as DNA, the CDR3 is TGTGCCAGCAGTATGACAGGGAGGCCCCGTCACTACACCTTC.

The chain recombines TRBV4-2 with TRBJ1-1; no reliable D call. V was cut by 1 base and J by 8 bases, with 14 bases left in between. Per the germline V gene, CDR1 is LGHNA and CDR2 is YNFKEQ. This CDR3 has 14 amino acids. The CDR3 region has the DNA TGTGCCAGCAGCCAAGGAGGGTATGCGAGGGAAGCTTTCTTT. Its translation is CASSQGGYAREAFF.

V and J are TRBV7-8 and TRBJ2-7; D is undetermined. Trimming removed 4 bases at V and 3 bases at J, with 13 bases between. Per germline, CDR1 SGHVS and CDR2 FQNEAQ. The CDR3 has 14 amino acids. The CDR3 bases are TGTGCCAGCAGCTCCCGAATTACCTACTACGAGCAGTACTTC. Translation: CASSSRITYYEQYF.

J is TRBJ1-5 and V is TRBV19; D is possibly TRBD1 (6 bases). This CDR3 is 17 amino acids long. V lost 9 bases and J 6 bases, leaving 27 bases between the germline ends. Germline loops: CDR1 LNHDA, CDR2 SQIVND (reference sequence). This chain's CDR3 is CASTARPGAFGGQPQHF. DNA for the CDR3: TGTGCCAGCACAGCTAGGCCAGGGGCTTTTGGGGGTCAGCCCCAGCATTTT.

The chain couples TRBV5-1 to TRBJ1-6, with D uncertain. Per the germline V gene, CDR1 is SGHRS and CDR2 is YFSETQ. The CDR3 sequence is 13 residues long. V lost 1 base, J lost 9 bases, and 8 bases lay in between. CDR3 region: CASSLQGSSPLHF. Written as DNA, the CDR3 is TGCGCCAGCAGCTTGCAAGGGAGTTCACCCCTCCACTTT.